The 26 T cell receptor beta chains below were found in one sample sequenced in a study of blood T cell repertoires in COVID-19. Generated by immunoSEQ multiplex PCR, the TCRdb table keeps only in-frame clones and is missing some. The data show 40,000 to 60,000 clones, with about 70% seen just once and approximately 9% held by the top ten. The sequenced sample consisted of peripheral blood. The receptor set was obtained from a woman in her sixties or seventies with acute or convalescent COVID-19.

This clone was recorded once. This rearrangement joins TRBV29-1 to TRBJ1-1; no clear D. CDR1 and CDR2 (germline): SQVTM, ANQGSEA. V lost 7 bases and J 1 base, leaving 16 bases between the germline ends. The CDR3 spans 14 residues. The DNA for the CDR3 is TGCAGCGCCCACTTGTTTCGGGGGAACACTGAAGCTTTCTTT. Encoded protein: CSAHLFRGNTEAFF.

Points on this clone: Other nucleotide sequences in the sample specify the same CDR3. V gene TRBV28 combines with J gene TRBJ1-1; 9 bases match TRBD1. The V gene's germline CDR1 is MDHEN and CDR2 SYDVKM. The CDR3 totals 14 residues. V lost 7 bases and J lost 5; bases outside the gene matches: 8. CDR3 sequence (DNA): TGTGCCAGCACTCTGGACAGGGGCCGAACTGAAGCTTTCTTT. This codes for CASTLDRGRTEAFF.

The CDR3 nucleotides read TGTGCCAGCAGCCCCAGTGGTGGTAGCGGCTACGAGCAGTACTTC. Protein sequence: CASSPSGGSGYEQYF. The rearrangement joins TRBV9 to TRBJ2-7, with D tentatively TRBD2 (6 bases). Germline V lookup: CDR1 SGDLS, CDR2 YYNGEE. The V gene lost 4 bases and the J gene lost 3 bases, with 17 bases spanning the gap. The CDR3 is made up of 15 amino acids.

The chain has TRBV3-1 (or the pseudogene TRBV3-2) and TRBJ1-1, with D possibly being TRBD1 (5 bases). The CDR3 runs 11 residues. Germline lookup yields CDR1 LGHDT and CDR2 YNNKEL (reference sequence). V lost 6 bases, J lost 5 bases, and 7 bases lay in between. CDR3 loop: CASRTGTEAFF. CDR3 bases: TGTGCCAGCAGAACAGGTACTGAAGCTTTCTTT.

A few counts support this clone. The chain recombines TRBV7-2 with TRBJ2-7; 11 positions match TRBD2. Germline values: CDR1 SGHTA, CDR2 FQGNSA. Trimming took 3 bases from V and 3 from J; bases not matched to a gene: 4. The length of the CDR3 is 15 residues. The CDR3 DNA reads as TGTGCCAGCAGCTTTTTAGCGGGAGGGGTCTACGAGCAGTACTTC. This gives the protein CASSFLAGGVYEQYF.

This chain links TRBV19 with TRBJ1-1; D call uncertain. Deletions cut 3 bases from V and 0 bases from J, with 8 bases between. Germline V gene sequence: CDR1 LNHDA, CDR2 SQIVND (reference sequence). This CDR3 contains 14 residues. The CDR3 region is CASSMGSMNTEAFF. The CDR3, as DNA: TGTGCCAGTAGTATGGGCAGCATGAACACTGAAGCTTTCTTT. Filled out from reference TRBV19 and TRBJ1-1, the complete variable domain reads DGGITQSPKYLFRKEGQNVTLSCEQNLNHDAMYWYRQDPGQGLRLIYYSQIVNDFQKGDIAEGYSVSREKKESFPLTVTSAQKNPTAFYLCASSMGSMNTEAFFGQGTRLTVV.

CDR3 amino acids: CASSLGAHDEQYF. CDR3 sequence (DNA): TGTGCCAGCAGCTTAGGAGCCCACGACGAGCAGTACTTC. The chain links TRBV7-9 to TRBJ2-7, with D unclear. Germline V gene sequence: CDR1 SEHNR, CDR2 FQNEAQ (reference sequence). The ends were cut back, 1 base at V and 5 bases at J, with 9 bases in the middle. The CDR3 runs 13 residues.

J is TRBJ1-2 and V is TRBV3-1 (or the pseudogene TRBV3-2); 11 nucleotides line up with TRBD1. The germline V gene encodes CDR1 LGHDT and CDR2 YNNKEL (reference sequence). CDR3 length: 15 amino acids. V shed 3 bases, J shed 4 bases, and the junction held 4 bases outside the gene matches. The CDR3 loop reads CASSHLGQGGYGYTF. The CDR3 coding sequence is TGTGCCAGCAGCCACCTGGGACAGGGGGGCTATGGCTACACCTTC.

The V gene is TRBV3-1 (or the pseudogene TRBV3-2), the J gene TRBJ1-4, with 9 bases that match TRBD1. CDR1 is LGHDT, CDR2 YNNKEL, per germline (reference sequence). V lost 3 bases to trimming and J lost 12 bases; unmatched junction nucleotides: 8. This CDR3 is built from 14 residues. CDR3 sequence reads: CASSQQDRGLELFF. DNA for the CDR3: TGTGCCAGCAGCCAGCAGGACAGGGGTCTCGAACTGTTTTTT.

This chain links TRBV3-1 (or the pseudogene TRBV3-2) with TRBJ2-4; 12 bases are shared with TRBD1. V trimming: 0 bases; J trimming: 8 bases; junction bases outside the gene matches: 5. CDR3 length: 16 amino acids. Germline CDR1 reads LGHDT; CDR2 reads YNNKEL (reference sequence). The CDR3 DNA reads as TGTGCCAGCAGCCAAGACCGGGACAGGGGGCGGGACATTCAGTACTTC. It specifies CASSQDRDRGRDIQYF.

The gene calls are TRBV18 and TRBJ1-1; D is unresolved. Deletions cut 4 bases from V and 1 base from J, with 10 bases between. CDR3 length: 14 amino acids. The V gene's germline CDR1 is KGHSH and CDR2 LQKENI. CDR3 sequence (DNA): TGTGCCAGCTCACGCCGACAAACGAACACTGAAGCTTTCTTT. This sequence encodes CASSRRQTNTEAFF.

The chain links TRBV29-1 to TRBJ2-7; 7 positions agree with TRBD2. The ends lost 6 bases at V and 3 bases at J; junction bases unmatched: 5. Germline V gene data show CDR1 as SQVTM and CDR2 as ANQGSEA. The CDR3 covers 12 residues. Written as DNA, the CDR3 is TGCAGCGTCCGGGACTACCGCTACGAGCAGTACTTC. This codes for CSVRDYRYEQYF.

The chain carries TRBV18 and TRBJ2-2; possibly TRBD1 for D (6 bases). This CDR3 contains 14 residues. Trimming stripped 1 base from V and 4 bases from J, with 7 bases between. Germline V gives CDR1 KGHSH, CDR2 LQKENI. The CDR3 loop is CASSPQDSTGELFF. As DNA, the CDR3 is TGTGCCAGCTCACCACAGGACAGCACCGGGGAGCTGTTTTTT.

The V call is TRBV14, the J call TRBJ1-6; D remains ambiguous. The CDR3 totals 13 residues. Trimming left V 6 bases short and J 4 bases short, with 7 bases between. The germline gives CDR1 SGHDN, CDR2 FVKESK. CDR3 protein: CASRVQYNSPLHF. CDR3 DNA: TGTGCCAGCAGGGTACAATATAATTCACCCCTCCACTTT.

This chain joins TRBV6-1 and TRBJ2-7; the D gene is possibly TRBD1 (7 bases). The CDR3 has 14 residues. The V gene lost 2 bases and the J gene lost 5 bases, with 13 bases spanning the gap. The germline gives CDR1 MNHNS, CDR2 SASEGT. The CDR3 coding sequence is TGTGCCAGCAGTGAACGTGGAGGGGGCGACGAGCAGTACTTC. It is translated as CASSERGGGDEQYF.

This chain uses TRBV13 with TRBJ2-7; 14 bases fit TRBD2. Losses at the gene ends were 3 bases for V and 2 bases for J; bases not matched to a gene: 15. Germline assignment: CDR1 PRHDT and CDR2 FYEKMQ (reference sequence). The length of the CDR3 is 20 residues. CDR3 protein: CASSFFLTSGRGNSTYEQYF. The DNA of the CDR3 is TGTGCCAGCAGCTTTTTCCTGACTAGCGGGAGGGGAAACTCTACCTACGAGCAGTACTTC.

The CDR3 reads CASSEALGQIYGYTF. For the CDR3, the DNA is TGTGCCAGCAGTGAAGCGCTGGGACAGATCTATGGCTACACCTTC. The chain has TRBV6-1 and TRBJ1-2; TRBD1 agrees at 7 bases. There are 15 residues in the CDR3. Per germline, CDR1 MNHNS and CDR2 SASEGT. Trimming cost V 0 bases and J 4 bases; bases outside gene matches: 5.

This clone was seen a handful of times. The chain links TRBV6-5 to TRBJ1-1, with no clear D. The CDR3 has 14 amino acids. The germline V and J ends were trimmed by 8 bases and 5 bases, with 18 bases remaining between them. Germline loops: CDR1 MNHEY, CDR2 SVGAGI. The chain's CDR3 is CASAPSDGRTEAFF. CDR3 DNA: TGTGCCAGCGCGCCCTCAGATGGGCGAACTGAAGCTTTCTTT.

The chain couples TRBV9 to TRBJ2-7, with D tentatively TRBD1 (7 bases). Looked up from germline, CDR1 is SGDLS and CDR2 is YYNGEE. The CDR3 contains 13 residues. V was shortened by 5 bases and J by 4 bases, with 13 bases between the two germline ends. The CDR3, as DNA: TGTGCCAGCAGTCAACAGGGGAGGTACGAGCAGTACTTC. This codes for CASSQQGRYEQYF. Full variable domain (outside the CDR3, taken from reference TRBV9 and TRBJ2-7): DSGVTQTPKHLITATGQRVTLRCSPRSGDLSVYWYQQSLDQGLQFLIQYYNGEERAKGNILERFSAQQFPDLHSELNLSSLELGDSALYFCASSQQGRYEQYFGPGTRLTVT.

The chain joins TRBV7-9 to TRBJ1-3, with a tentative D call TRBD1 (5 bases). This CDR3 contains 15 residues. V dropped 4 bases and J dropped 0 bases, with 10 bases sitting between them. The V gene's germline CDR1 is SEHNR and CDR2 FQNEAQ (reference sequence). CDR3 residues: CASSSRVSSGNTIYF. In nucleotides, the CDR3 is TGTGCCAGCAGCTCCAGGGTTAGCTCTGGAAACACCATATATTTT.

The chain recombines TRBV29-1 with TRBJ2-5, with 8 bases aligning to TRBD1. With 7 bases clipped from V and 4 bases from J, the junction kept 11 bases outside the gene matches. Germline V gene lookup returns CDR1 SQVTM and CDR2 ANQGSEA. This CDR3 region has 14 residues. The CDR3 reads CSAQPGQGRETQYF. The CDR3 DNA is TGCAGCGCCCAACCCGGACAGGGAAGAGAGACCCAGTACTTC. The full variable domain, completed using reference TRBV29-1 and TRBJ2-5, is SAVISQKPSRDICQRGTSLTIQCQVDSQVTMMFWYRQQPGQSLTLIATANQGSEATYESGFVIDKFPISRPNLTFSTLTVSNMSPEDSSIYLCSAQPGQGRETQYFGPGTRLLVL.

The V call is TRBV2, the J call TRBJ2-5; TRBD1 agrees at 7 bases. The CDR3 is 16 residues long. V was pared by 1 base and J by 0 bases, with 5 bases of the junction left unmatched. Germline V gives CDR1 SNHLY, CDR2 FYNNEI. CDR3 nucleotide sequence: TGTGCCAGCAGTGAAGTAGGGACAGCGTACCAAGAGACCCAGTACTTC. It yields the protein CASSEVGTAYQETQYF.

The chain combines TRBV19 with TRBJ2-1, with D possibly matching TRBD2 (6 bases). The CDR3 runs 13 residues. Trimming removed 4 bases at V and 10 bases at J, with 14 bases between. From germline, CDR1 is LNHDA and CDR2 SQIVND (reference sequence). This CDR3 reads CASSTDYPSEQFF. Here the CDR3 DNA reads TGTGCCAGTAGTACGGACTACCCCTCCGAGCAGTTCTTC.

The table lists this clone with a few counts. V is TRBV5-8 and J is TRBJ2-1; possibly TRBD1 for D (5 bases). Looked up from germline, CDR1 is SGHTS and CDR2 is YDEGEE. The CDR3 sequence is 12 residues long. Trimming took off 6 bases at V and 9 bases at J, with 13 bases between the two ends. The CDR3 DNA sequence: TGTGCCAGCAACGGCCAGGGTAGTGAGCAGTTCTTC. Its protein product is CASNGQGSEQFF.

This clone was seen ten or more times. The rearrangement joins TRBV19 to TRBJ2-5, with 8 bases that match TRBD2. J lost 2 bases, V lost 5 bases, and 13 bases had no gene match. CDR1 and CDR2 (germline): LNHDA, SQIVND (reference sequence). There are 17 residues in the CDR3. The CDR3 protein is CASSAEGLGGFQETQYF. CDR3 bases: TGTGCCAGTAGTGCCGAGGGACTAGGCGGCTTTCAAGAGACCCAGTACTTC.

This clone was detected once. The chain combines TRBV27 with TRBJ1-2, with 7 bases that match TRBD1. This CDR3 region has 16 residues. Germline CDR1 is MNHEY and CDR2 is SMNVEV (reference sequence). With V trimmed by 0 bases and J by 3 bases, 7 bases remained unmatched. CDR3 in amino acids: CASSLSSGTDYYGYTF. In nucleotides, the CDR3 is TGTGCCAGCAGTTTATCATCGGGGACAGACTACTATGGCTACACCTTC.